One sample yielded the 21 T cell receptor beta chains listed below, sequenced in a study of blood T cell repertoires in COVID-19. TCRdb's copy holds only in-frame clones and misses some; the assay was immunoSEQ multiplex PCR. The data show roughly 250,000 clones, about 87% seen once. The specimen sequenced was peripheral blood. Every receptor here comes from a man aged 55 to 70 who had recovered from COVID-19.

This clone was detected only once. This rearrangement joins TRBV10-3 to TRBJ1-5, with TRBD1 as a possible D gene (5 bases). Trimming pared 5 bases from V and 3 bases from J, leaving 11 bases between. Per germline, CDR1 ENHRY and CDR2 SYGVKD. The CDR3 consists of 14 residues. The CDR3 nucleotides are TGTGCCATCAGTCCACAGGACAACAATCAGCCCCAGCATTTT. Encoded protein: CAISPQDNNQPQHF.

The rearrangement joins TRBV6-1 to TRBJ2-3, with a weak D call TRBD2 (6 bases). V was cut by 1 base and J by 2 bases, with 16 bases left in between. The CDR3 has 17 residues. Germline CDR1 reads MNHNS; CDR2 reads SASEGT. The CDR3 nucleotides are TGTGCCAGCAGTGAAGTGGTAGCGGCCCGTTTCACAGATACGCAGTATTTT. This codes for CASSEVVAARFTDTQYF.

The J gene is TRBJ2-3, the V gene TRBV4-2, with 9 bases aligning to TRBD2. J was trimmed by 4 bases and V by 0 bases; bases with no gene match: 8. Germline V gene data show CDR1 as LGHNA and CDR2 as YNFKEQ. The CDR3 sequence is 17 residues long. The CDR3 DNA sequence: TGTGCCAGCAGCCAAGATCGCGTCCGCGGGGGGGCAGATACGCAGTATTTT. Protein: CASSQDRVRGGADTQYF.

This clone was picked up one time. CDR3 DNA: TGCGCCAGCAGCCCGGAGGGGGACAGCTATGGCTACACCTTC. This codes for CASSPEGDSYGYTF. The chain couples TRBV5-1 to TRBJ1-2, with 7 bases identical to TRBD1. V lost 4 bases to trimming and J lost 4 bases; unmatched junction nucleotides: 7. The CDR3 is 14 residues long. Germline values: CDR1 SGHRS, CDR2 YFSETQ.

The rearrangement joins TRBV29-1 to TRBJ1-1; D gene unclear. Germline assignment: CDR1 SQVTM and CDR2 ANQGSEA. Trimming took off 6 bases at V and 0 bases at J, with 5 bases between the two ends. The CDR3 runs 11 residues. CDR3 amino acids: CSVLLNTEAFF. The DNA of the CDR3 is TGCAGCGTCCTCCTGAACACTGAAGCTTTCTTT. Full variable domain (missing parts from reference TRBV29-1 and TRBJ1-1): SAVISQKPSRDICQRGTSLTIQCQVDSQVTMMFWYRQQPGQSLTLIATANQGSEATYESGFVIDKFPISRPNLTFSTLTVSNMSPEDSSIYLCSVLLNTEAFFGQGTRLTVV.

V is TRBV6-5 and J is TRBJ1-5; maybe TRBD1 (6 bases). Germline V gives CDR1 MNHEY, CDR2 SVGAGI. Trimming shortened V by 0 bases and J by 6 bases, and 12 bases separated the two germline ends. The CDR3 loop spans 15 amino acids. The CDR3 here is CASSYSYRVAQPQHF. The CDR3 DNA reads as TGTGCCAGCAGTTACTCTTACAGGGTCGCTCAGCCCCAGCATTTT.

The chain couples TRBV27 to TRBJ1-6; possibly TRBD1 for D (6 bases). This CDR3 is built from 16 residues. Germline CDR1 is MNHEY and CDR2 is SMNVEV (reference sequence). V shed 2 bases and J shed 7 bases, with 15 bases lying between them. The CDR3 loop reads CASSLSPTGANSPLHF. The CDR3 DNA reads TGTGCCAGCAGTTTAAGCCCGACAGGTGCGAATTCACCCCTCCACTTT.

V usage is TRBV19 and J usage is TRBJ1-1; D unresolved. This CDR3 has 15 residues. CDR1 and CDR2 from the germline V gene are LNHDA and SQIVND (reference sequence). V lost 1 base, J lost 1 base, and 10 bases lay in between. CDR3 coding DNA: TGTGCCAGTAGTATAGTAACAGCCTCGAACACTGAAGCTTTCTTT. Translating it yields CASSIVTASNTEAFF.

V is TRBV7-9 and J is TRBJ1-2; the D is unclear. Germline CDR1 and CDR2: SEHNR and FQNEAQ (reference sequence). The CDR3 has 13 amino acids. With 2 bases removed from V and 3 bases from J, the gap between germline ends came to 7 bases. CDR3 in amino acids: CASSLSEDYGYTF. CDR3 sequence (DNA): TGTGCCAGCAGCTTATCGGAGGACTATGGCTACACCTTC. Supplemented by reference TRBV7-9 and TRBJ1-2, the full variable domain reads DTGVSQNPRHKITKRGQNVTFRCDPISEHNRLYWYRQTLGQGPEFLTYFQNEAQLEKSRLLSDRFSAERPKGSFSTLEIQRTEQGDSAMYLCASSLSEDYGYTFGSGTRLTVV.

The gene calls are TRBV30 and TRBJ2-2, with TRBD2 matching 7 bases. CDR3 length: 14 amino acids. Germline V gene data show CDR1 as GTSNPN and CDR2 as SVGIG (reference sequence). V shed 1 base, J shed 5 bases, and the junction held 4 bases outside the gene matches. CDR3 coding DNA: TGTGCCTGGAGTGACTGGGGGGGAACCGGGGAGCTGTTTTTT. Protein sequence: CAWSDWGGTGELFF. Full variable domain (rest looked up from reference TRBV30 and TRBJ2-2): SQTIHQWPATLVQPVGSPLSLECTVEGTSNPNLYWYRQAAGRGLQLLFYSVGIGQISSEVPQNLSASRPQDRQFILSSKKLLLSDSGFYLCAWSDWGGTGELFFGEGSRLTVL.

This sequence joins TRBV11-3 and TRBJ1-1; TRBD1 matches at 9 bases. Germline lookup yields CDR1 SGHNT and CDR2 YENEEA. V was clipped by 5 bases and J by 3 bases; unmatched bases: 10. CDR3 length: 16 amino acids. The CDR3: CASSQGTGRGDTEAFF. In nucleotides, the CDR3 is TGTGCCAGCAGCCAAGGGACAGGGCGAGGGGACACTGAAGCTTTCTTT.

The V gene is TRBV3-1 (or the pseudogene TRBV3-2), the J gene TRBJ1-2; TRBD1 agrees at 7 bases. The CDR3 is 14 amino acids. With V trimmed by 0 bases and J by 7 bases, 5 bases remained unmatched. The germline V gene has CDR1 LGHDT and CDR2 YNNKEL (reference sequence). The CDR3 is CASSQDRTGSGYTF. CDR3 nucleotide sequence: TGTGCCAGCAGCCAAGACCGGACAGGATCTGGCTACACCTTC.

This chain's CDR3 is CASSRQGMSYGYTF. DNA of the CDR3: TGTGCCAGCAGCCGACAGGGGATGAGCTATGGCTACACCTTC. The chain uses TRBV5-4 and TRBJ1-2; 8 bases align to TRBD1. CDR3 size: 14 residues. Germline trimming cut 4 bases from V and 4 bases from J; bases unmatched to any gene: 6. Germline CDR1 reads SGHNT; CDR2 reads YYREEE (reference sequence).

This clone was picked up a small number of times. This rearrangement joins TRBV27 to TRBJ1-5; 9 bases align to TRBD1. The CDR3 loop spans 17 amino acids. The trim removed 2 bases at V and 6 bases at J, leaving 11 bases unmatched. CDR1 and CDR2 from the germline V gene are MNHEY and SMNVEV (reference sequence). CDR3 sequence (DNA): TGTGCCAGCAGTTTACGCCCCGACAGGGGGGTAGGTCAGCCCCAGCATTTT. This encodes CASSLRPDRGVGQPQHF.

The chain uses TRBV18 and TRBJ2-2; 10 nucleotides line up with TRBD1. This CDR3 has 17 residues. V lost 2 bases, J lost 7 bases, and 10 bases stayed unmatched. The germline V gene encodes CDR1 KGHSH and CDR2 LQKENI. CDR3 sequence reads: CASSPASGTGVNGELFF. CDR3 in DNA: TGTGCCAGCTCACCAGCTTCCGGGACAGGGGTGAACGGGGAGCTGTTTTTT.

This clone was recorded a few times. This chain links TRBV7-9 with TRBJ2-1, with D possibly TRBD1 on 6 matching bases. CDR1 and CDR2 from the germline V gene are SEHNR and FQNEAQ (reference sequence). The germline V and J ends were trimmed by 5 bases and 5 bases, with 16 bases remaining between them. This CDR3 has 15 amino acids. The CDR3 nucleotides read TGTGCCAGCAGCCCAAGGGGGTTGGGGGACAATGAGCAGTTCTTC. This sequence encodes CASSPRGLGDNEQFF.

The rearrangement links TRBV27 to TRBJ1-3; D unclear. CDR1 is MNHEY, CDR2 SMNVEV, per germline (reference sequence). With 1 base removed from V and 0 bases from J, the gap between germline ends came to 10 bases. The CDR3 is made up of 16 amino acids. CDR3 sequence: CASSLYVPSSGNTIYF. The CDR3 nucleotides read TGTGCCAGCAGTTTATACGTTCCTAGCTCTGGAAACACCATATATTTT.

J is TRBJ2-7 and V is TRBV29-1; 7 bases line up with TRBD2. Germline V gene lookup returns CDR1 SQVTM and CDR2 ANQGSEA. V trimming: 7 bases; J trimming: 7 bases; junction bases outside the gene matches: 16. The CDR3 is made up of 14 amino acids. CDR3 sequence (DNA): TGCAGCGCCCTAAATCCCCCGGGAGGAGGAGAGCAGTACTTC. Protein sequence: CSALNPPGGGEQYF.

The rearrangement uses TRBV6-1 and TRBJ2-1, with unresolved D. V lost 2 bases and J 2 bases, leaving 7 bases between the germline ends. Germline assignment: CDR1 MNHNS and CDR2 SASEGT. The CDR3 runs 14 residues. The CDR3 here is CASSELAAYNEQFF. DNA of the CDR3: TGTGCCAGCAGTGAACTCGCAGCCTACAATGAGCAGTTCTTC.

The chain joins TRBV5-1 to TRBJ2-7, with 8 bases fitting TRBD1. From germline, CDR1 is SGHRS and CDR2 YFSETQ. The V and J ends lost 1 base and 6 bases, in that order; junction bases with no gene match: 9. The CDR3 length is 15 residues. The CDR3 protein is CASSLRGQGAVEQYF. The DNA of the CDR3 is TGCGCCAGCAGCTTGAGAGGACAGGGAGCGGTCGAGCAGTACTTC.

V and J are TRBV18 and TRBJ2-1, with 9 positions matching TRBD2. From germline, CDR1 is KGHSH and CDR2 LQKENI. CDR3 length: 17 amino acids. V gave up 4 bases and J gave up 0 bases; unmatched junction bases: 7. The CDR3 sequence is CASSLQTSGSSYNEQFF. DNA of the CDR3: TGTGCCAGCTCACTACAGACTAGCGGTAGCTCCTACAATGAGCAGTTCTTC.